Sequencing of this T cell receptor beta chain was carried out in a study of cytomegalovirus exposure and HLA in healthy donors. The study, taken as a whole, reports: With later analysis, a missense DCLRE1C variant became linked to TCR beta V- and J-gene trimming.

After removal of 2 bases from V and 6 bases from J, the junction contained 5 bases not matched to a gene. CDR3 length: 14 amino acids. In germline, CDR1 is MNHNY, CDR2 SVGAGI (reference sequence). In its sample, this clone was seen a few times. Its antigen is undetermined. This PCR relied on a set of 60 Vbeta primers and 13 Jbeta primers. The assay was immunoSEQ multiplex PCR, and TCRdb's table has in-frame clones only and misses some. Of approximately 190,000 clones detected, 75% to 90% appear once; the ten largest clones hold approximately 6.5%. V and J are TRBV6-6 and TRBJ2-7; 9 bases align to TRBD1. The TCR comes from a woman between 50 and 59 years old in good health and CMV-seropositive. Sample: PBMCs. The CDR3 nucleotides read TGTGCCAGCAGTTACGGGGGACAGGGCAGCGAGCAGTACTTC. Translation: CASSYGGQGSEQYF.